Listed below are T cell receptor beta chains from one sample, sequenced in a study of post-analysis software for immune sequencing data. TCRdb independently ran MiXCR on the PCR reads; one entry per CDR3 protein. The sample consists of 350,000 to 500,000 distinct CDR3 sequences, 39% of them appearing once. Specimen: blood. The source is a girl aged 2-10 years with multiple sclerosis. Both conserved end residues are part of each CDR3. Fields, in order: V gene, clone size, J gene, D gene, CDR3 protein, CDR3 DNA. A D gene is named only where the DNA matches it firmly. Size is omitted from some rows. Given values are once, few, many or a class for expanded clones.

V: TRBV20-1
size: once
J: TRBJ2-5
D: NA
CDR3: CSTPETQYF
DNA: TGCAGTACTCCAGAGACCCAGTACTTC

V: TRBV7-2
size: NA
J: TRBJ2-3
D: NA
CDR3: CASSWSGGAADTQYF
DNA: TGTGCCAGCAGCTGGAGTGGCGGGGCGGCAGATACGCAGTATTTT

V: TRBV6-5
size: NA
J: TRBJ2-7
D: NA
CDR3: CASSYLVAGGFYGQYF
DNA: TGTGCCAGCAGTTACTTGGTGGCAGGGGGGTTCTACGGGCAGTACTTC

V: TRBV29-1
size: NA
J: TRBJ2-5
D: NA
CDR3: CKAETQYF
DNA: TGCAAAGCCGAGACCCAGTACTTC

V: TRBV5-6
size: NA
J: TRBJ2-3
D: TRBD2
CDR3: CASSLEWGRAGTDTQYF
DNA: TGTGCCAGCAGCTTGGAATGGGGGAGGGCCGGCACAGATACGCAGTATTTT

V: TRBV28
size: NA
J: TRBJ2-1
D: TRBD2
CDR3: CASTTSGGYNEQFF
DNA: TGTGCCTCCACGACTAGCGGTGGATACAATGAGCAGTTCTTC

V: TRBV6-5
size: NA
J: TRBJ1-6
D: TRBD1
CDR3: CASSYAPTGYNSPLHF
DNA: TGTGCCAGCAGTTACGCGCCGACAGGGTATAATTCACCCCTCCACTTT

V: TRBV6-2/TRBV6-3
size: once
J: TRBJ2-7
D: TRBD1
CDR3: CASRITGQSYEQYF
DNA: TGTGCCAGCAGGATTACGGGACAGAGCTACGAGCAGTACTTC

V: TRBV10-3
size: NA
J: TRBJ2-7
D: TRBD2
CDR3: CAISESSAGGEQYF
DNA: TGTGCCATCAGTGAGTCGTCCGCCGGGGGGGAGCAGTACTTC

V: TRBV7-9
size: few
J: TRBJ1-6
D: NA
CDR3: CASSLEWQLGSPLHF
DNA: TGTGCCAGCAGCTTAGAGTGGCAGTTAGGTTCACCCCTCCACTTT

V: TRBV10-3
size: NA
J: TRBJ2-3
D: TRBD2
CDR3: CAISEAETSGRAGDTQYF
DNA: TGTGCCATCAGTGAAGCAGAGACTAGCGGGAGGGCTGGAGATACGCAGTATTTT

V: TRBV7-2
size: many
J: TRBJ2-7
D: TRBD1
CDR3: CASSRWTGNSYEQYF
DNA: TGTGCCAGCAGCCGCTGGACAGGCAACTCCTACGAGCAGTACTTC

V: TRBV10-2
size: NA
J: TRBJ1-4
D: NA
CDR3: CASSTGTEYEKPFF
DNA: TGCGCCAGCAGTACCGGGACGGAATACGAAAAACCGTTTTTT

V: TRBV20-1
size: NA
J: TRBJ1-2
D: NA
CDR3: CSARGGHGPYGYTF
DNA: TGCAGTGCTAGAGGTGGACACGGCCCCTATGGCTACACCTTC

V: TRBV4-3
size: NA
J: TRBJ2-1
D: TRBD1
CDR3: CASSQEGTGGNEQFF
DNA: TGCGCCAGCAGCCAAGAGGGGACAGGGGGGAATGAGCAGTTCTTC

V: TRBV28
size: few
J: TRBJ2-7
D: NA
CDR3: CASSLLGGTLYEQYF
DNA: TGTGCCAGCAGTTTGCTTGGCGGGACACTCTACGAGCAGTACTTC

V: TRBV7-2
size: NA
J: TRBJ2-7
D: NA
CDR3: CASSARQVSYEQYF
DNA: TGTGCCAGCAGCGCCAGACAGGTCTCCTACGAGCAGTACTTC

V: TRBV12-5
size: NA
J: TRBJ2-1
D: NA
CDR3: CASGLGLINEQFF
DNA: TGTGCTAGTGGTTTAGGACTGATCAATGAGCAGTTCTTC

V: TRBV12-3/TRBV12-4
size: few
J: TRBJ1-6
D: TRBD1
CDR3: CASLEGRGRGSPLHF
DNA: TGTGCCAGCTTAGAGGGCAGGGGGAGAGGGTCACCCCTCCACTTT

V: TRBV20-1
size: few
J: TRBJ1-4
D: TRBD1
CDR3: CSAGTGPNEKLFF
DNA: TGCAGTGCAGGGACAGGGCCTAATGAAAAACTGTTTTTT

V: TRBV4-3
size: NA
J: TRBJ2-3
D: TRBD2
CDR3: CASSQGYGYGRDTQYF
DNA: TGCGCCAGCAGCCAAGGTTACGGCTACGGGAGGGATACGCAGTATTTT

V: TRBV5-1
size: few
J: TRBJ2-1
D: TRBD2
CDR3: CASSLTVAGGPNEQFF
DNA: TGCGCCAGCAGCTTGACTGTAGCGGGAGGGCCCAATGAGCAGTTCTTC

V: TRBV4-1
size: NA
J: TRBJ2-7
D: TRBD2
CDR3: CASSQVASGGSYEQYF
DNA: TGCGCCAGCAGCCAAGTTGCTAGCGGGGGCTCCTACGAGCAGTACTTC

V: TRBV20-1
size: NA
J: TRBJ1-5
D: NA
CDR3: CSARVWTSGSNQPQHF
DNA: TGCAGTGCTAGAGTTTGGACCAGTGGGAGCAATCAGCCCCAGCATTTT

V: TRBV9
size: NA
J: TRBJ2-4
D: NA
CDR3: CASSAFGTASYKQYF
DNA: TGTGCCAGCAGCGCCTTCGGGACGGCTTCCTACAAGCAGTACTTC

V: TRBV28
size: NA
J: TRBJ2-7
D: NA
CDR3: CASRVARGGEQYF
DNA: TGTGCCAGCAGGGTCGCGAGAGGAGGTGAGCAGTACTTC

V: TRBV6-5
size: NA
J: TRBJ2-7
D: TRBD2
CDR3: CASSYSSGSSYEQYF
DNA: TGTGCCAGCAGTTACTCTAGCGGGAGCTCCTACGAGCAGTACTTC

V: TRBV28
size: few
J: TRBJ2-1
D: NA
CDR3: CASSLHYYNEQFF
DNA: TGTGCCAGCAGTTTGCATTATTACAATGAGCAGTTCTTC

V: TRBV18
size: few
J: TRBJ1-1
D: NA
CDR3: CASSPPWALNTEAFF
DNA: TGTGCCAGCTCACCACCGTGGGCATTGAACACTGAAGCTTTCTTT

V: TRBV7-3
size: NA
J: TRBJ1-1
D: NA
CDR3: CASGQGNTEAFF
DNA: TGTGCCAGCGGTCAGGGAAACACTGAAGCTTTCTTT

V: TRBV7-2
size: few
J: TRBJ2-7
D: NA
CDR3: CASSPKGGGIVHEQYF
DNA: TGTGCCAGCAGCCCTAAAGGGGGGGGCATCGTACACGAGCAGTACTTC

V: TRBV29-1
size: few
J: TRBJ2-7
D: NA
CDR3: CSVVNYEQYF
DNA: TGCAGCGTTGTCAACTACGAGCAGTACTTC

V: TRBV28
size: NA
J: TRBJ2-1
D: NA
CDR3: CASSPGLGADEQFF
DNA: TGTGCCAGCAGTCCGGGATTGGGCGCCGATGAGCAGTTCTTC

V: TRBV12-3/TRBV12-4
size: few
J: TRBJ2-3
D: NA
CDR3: CASSPTVTTDTQYF
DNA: TGTGCCAGCAGTCCCACAGTTACCACAGATACGCAGTATTTT

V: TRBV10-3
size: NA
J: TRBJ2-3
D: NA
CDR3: CAISELRGTDTQYF
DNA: TGTGCCATCAGTGAGCTTAGGGGCACAGATACGCAGTATTTT

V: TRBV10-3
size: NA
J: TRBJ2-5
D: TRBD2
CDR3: CAISEPGLGKETQYF
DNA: TGTGCCATCAGTGAGCCGGGACTAGGGAAAGAGACCCAGTACTTC

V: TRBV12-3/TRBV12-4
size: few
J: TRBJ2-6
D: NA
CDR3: CASSFGQLGEAGANVLTF
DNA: TGTGCCAGCAGTTTTGGACAGCTTGGGGAAGCTGGGGCCAACGTCCTGACTTTC

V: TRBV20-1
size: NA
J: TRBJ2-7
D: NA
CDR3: CSARGPTPTNEQYF
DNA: TGCAGTGCTAGAGGGCCTACCCCCACCAATGAGCAGTACTTC

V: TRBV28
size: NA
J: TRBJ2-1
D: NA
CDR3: CASSNLDLTYNEQFF
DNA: TGTGCCAGCAGTAACTTGGACTTAACCTACAATGAGCAGTTCTTC

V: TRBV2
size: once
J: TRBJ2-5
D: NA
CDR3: CASRGGDRETQYF
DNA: TGTGCCAGCAGGGGCGGGGATAGGGAGACCCAGTACTTC

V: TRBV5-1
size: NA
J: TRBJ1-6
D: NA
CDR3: CASSELDDSPLHF
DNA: TGCGCCAGCAGCGAACTGGACGATTCACCCCTCCACTTT

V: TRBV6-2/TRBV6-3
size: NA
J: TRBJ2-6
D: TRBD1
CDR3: CASSNRGSGANVLTF
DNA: TGTGCCAGCAGTAACAGGGGCTCTGGGGCCAACGTCCTGACTTTC

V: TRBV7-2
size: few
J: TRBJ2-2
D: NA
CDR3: CASSERRNTGELFF
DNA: TGTGCCAGCAGCGAGAGACGGAACACCGGGGAGCTGTTTTTT

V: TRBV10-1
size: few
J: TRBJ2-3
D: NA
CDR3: CASSETGHTDTQYF
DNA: TGCGCCAGCAGTGAAACAGGTCACACAGATACGCAGTATTTT

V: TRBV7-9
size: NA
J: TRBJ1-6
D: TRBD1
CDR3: CASSPRGSGTEHSPLHF
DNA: TGTGCCAGCAGCCCAAGAGGGTCCGGGACAGAACATTCACCCCTCCACTTT

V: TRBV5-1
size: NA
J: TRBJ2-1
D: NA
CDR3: CASSGAGTLEQFF
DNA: TGCGCCAGCAGCGGGGCCGGGACGCTTGAGCAGTTCTTC

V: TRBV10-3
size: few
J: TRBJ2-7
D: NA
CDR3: CAIGQSHEQYF
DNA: TGTGCCATCGGACAATCCCACGAGCAGTACTTC

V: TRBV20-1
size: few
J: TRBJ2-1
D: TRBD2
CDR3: CSASEISLGGSFNEQFF
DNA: TGCAGTGCTAGCGAAATTAGCCTGGGCGGGAGTTTTAATGAGCAGTTCTTC

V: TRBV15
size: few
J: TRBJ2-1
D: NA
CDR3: CATGAEDTYNEQFF
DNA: TGTGCCACCGGTGCGGAAGATACCTACAATGAGCAGTTCTTC

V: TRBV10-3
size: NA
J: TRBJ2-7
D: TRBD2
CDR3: CAINSGTPYEQYF
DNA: TGTGCCATCAATAGCGGGACCCCCTACGAGCAGTACTTC

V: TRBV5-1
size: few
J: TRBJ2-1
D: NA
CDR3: CASSRGSWDEQFF
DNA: TGCGCCAGCAGTAGGGGTTCGTGGGATGAGCAGTTCTTC

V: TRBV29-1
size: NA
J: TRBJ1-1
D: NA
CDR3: CSVGVSHLNTEAFF
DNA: TGCAGCGTTGGAGTCTCGCATTTGAACACTGAAGCTTTCTTT

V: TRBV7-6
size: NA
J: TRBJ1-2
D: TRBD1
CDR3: CASSLAPQGEYGYTF
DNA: TGTGCCAGCAGCTTAGCCCCCCAGGGGGAATATGGCTACACCTTC

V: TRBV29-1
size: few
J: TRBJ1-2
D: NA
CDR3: CSVEVVSDYGYTF
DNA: TGCAGCGTTGAAGTCGTCTCGGACTATGGCTACACCTTC

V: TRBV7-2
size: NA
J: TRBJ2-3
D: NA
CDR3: CASSLNVVPRTRDTQYF
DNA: TGTGCCAGCAGCTTAAATGTCGTTCCCCGGACCAGAGATACGCAGTATTTT